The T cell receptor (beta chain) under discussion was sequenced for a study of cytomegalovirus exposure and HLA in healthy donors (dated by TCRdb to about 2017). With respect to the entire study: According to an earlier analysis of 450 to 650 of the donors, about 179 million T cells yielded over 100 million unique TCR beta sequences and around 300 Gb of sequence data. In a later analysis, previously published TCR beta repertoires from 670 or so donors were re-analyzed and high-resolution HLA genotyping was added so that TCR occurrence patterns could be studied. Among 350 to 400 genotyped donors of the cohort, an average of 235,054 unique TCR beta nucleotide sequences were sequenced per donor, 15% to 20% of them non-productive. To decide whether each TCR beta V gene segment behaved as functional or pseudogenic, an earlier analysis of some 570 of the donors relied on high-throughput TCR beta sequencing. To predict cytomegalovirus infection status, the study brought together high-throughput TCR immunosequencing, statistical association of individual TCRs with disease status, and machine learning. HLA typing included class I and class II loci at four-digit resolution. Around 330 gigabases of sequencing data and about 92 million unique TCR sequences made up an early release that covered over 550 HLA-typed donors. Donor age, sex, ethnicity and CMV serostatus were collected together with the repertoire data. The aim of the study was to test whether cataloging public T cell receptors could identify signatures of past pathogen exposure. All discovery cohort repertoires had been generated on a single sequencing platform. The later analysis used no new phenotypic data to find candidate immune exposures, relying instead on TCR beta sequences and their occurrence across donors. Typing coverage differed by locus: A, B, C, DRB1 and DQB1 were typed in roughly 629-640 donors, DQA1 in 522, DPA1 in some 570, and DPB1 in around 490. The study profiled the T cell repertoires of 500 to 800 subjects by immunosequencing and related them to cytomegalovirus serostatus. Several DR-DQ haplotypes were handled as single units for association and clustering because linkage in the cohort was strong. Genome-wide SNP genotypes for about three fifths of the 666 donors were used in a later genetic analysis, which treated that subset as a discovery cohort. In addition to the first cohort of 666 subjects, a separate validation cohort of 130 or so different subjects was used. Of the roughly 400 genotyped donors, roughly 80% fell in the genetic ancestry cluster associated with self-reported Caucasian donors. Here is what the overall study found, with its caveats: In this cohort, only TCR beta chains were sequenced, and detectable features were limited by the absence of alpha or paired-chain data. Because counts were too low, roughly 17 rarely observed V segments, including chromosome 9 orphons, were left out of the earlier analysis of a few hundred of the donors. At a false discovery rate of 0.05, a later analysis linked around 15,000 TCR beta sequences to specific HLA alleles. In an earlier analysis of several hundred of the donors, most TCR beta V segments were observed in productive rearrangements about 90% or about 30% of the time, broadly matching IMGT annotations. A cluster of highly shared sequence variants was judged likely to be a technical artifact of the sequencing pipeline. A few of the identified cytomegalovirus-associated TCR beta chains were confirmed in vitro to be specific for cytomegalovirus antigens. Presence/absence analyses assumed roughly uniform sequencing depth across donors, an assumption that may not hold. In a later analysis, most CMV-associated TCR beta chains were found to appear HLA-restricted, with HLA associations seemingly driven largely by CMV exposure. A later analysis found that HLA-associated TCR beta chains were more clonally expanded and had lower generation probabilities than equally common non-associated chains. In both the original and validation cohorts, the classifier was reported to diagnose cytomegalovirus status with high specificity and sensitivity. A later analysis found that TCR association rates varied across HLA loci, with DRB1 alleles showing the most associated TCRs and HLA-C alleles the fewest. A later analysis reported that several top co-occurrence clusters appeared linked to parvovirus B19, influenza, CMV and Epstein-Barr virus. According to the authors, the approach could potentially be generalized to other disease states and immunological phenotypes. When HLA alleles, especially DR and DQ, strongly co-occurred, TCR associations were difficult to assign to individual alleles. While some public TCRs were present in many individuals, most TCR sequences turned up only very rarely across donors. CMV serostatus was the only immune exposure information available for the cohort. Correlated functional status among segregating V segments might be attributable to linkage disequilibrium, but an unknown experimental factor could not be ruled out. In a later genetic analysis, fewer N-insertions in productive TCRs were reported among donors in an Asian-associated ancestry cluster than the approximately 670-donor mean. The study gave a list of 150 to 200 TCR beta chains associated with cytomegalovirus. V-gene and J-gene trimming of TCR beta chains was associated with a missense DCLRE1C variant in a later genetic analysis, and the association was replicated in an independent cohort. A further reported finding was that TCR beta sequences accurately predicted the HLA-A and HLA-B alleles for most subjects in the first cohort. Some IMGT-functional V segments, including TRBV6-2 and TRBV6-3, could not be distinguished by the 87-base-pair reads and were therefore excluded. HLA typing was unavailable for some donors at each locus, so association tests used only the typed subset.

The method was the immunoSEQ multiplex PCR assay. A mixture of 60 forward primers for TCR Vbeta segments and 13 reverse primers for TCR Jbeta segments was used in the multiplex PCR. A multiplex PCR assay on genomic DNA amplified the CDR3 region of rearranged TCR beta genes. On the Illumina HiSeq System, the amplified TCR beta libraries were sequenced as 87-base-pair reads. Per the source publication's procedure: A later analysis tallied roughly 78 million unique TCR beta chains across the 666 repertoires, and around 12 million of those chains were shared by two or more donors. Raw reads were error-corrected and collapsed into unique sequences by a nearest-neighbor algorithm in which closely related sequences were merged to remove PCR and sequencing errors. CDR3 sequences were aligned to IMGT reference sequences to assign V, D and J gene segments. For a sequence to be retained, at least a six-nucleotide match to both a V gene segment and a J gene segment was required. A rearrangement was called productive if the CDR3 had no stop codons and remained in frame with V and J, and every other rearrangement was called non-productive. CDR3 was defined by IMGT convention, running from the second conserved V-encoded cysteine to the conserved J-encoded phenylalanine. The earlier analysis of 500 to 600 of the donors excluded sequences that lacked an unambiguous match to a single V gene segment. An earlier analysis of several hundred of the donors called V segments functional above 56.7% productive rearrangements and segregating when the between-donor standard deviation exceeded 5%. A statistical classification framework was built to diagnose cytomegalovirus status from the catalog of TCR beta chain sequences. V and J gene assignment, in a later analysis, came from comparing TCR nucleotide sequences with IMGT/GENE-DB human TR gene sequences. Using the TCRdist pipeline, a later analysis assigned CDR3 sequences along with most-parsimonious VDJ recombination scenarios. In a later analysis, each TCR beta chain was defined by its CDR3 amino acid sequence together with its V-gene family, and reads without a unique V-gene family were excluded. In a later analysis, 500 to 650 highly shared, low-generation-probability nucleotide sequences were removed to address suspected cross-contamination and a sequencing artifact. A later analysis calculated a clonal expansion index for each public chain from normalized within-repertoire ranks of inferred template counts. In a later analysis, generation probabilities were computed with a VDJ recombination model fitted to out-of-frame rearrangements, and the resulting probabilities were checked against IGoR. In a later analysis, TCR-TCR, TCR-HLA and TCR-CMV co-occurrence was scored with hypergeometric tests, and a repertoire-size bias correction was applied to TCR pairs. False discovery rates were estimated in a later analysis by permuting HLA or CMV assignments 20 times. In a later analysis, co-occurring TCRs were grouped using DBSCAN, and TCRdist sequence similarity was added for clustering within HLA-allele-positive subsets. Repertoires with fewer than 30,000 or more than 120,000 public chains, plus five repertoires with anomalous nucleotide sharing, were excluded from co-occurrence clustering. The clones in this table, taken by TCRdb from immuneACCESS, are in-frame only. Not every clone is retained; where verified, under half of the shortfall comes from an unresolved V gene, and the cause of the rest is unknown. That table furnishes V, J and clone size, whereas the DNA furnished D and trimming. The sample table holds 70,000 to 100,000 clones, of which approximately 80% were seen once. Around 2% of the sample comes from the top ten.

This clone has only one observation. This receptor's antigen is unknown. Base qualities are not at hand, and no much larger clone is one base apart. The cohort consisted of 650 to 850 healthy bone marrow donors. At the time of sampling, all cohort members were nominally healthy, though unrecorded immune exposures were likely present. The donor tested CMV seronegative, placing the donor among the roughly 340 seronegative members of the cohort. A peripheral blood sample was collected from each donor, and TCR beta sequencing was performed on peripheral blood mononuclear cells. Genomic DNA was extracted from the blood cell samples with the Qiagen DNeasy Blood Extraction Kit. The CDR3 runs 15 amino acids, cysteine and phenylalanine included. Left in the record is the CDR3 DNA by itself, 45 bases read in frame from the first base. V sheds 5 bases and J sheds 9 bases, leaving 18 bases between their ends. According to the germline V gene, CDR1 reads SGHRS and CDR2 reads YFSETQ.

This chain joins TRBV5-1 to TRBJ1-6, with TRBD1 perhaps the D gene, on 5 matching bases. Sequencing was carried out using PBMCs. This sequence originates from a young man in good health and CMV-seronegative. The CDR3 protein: CASRRSGGYGSPLHF. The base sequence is TGCGCCAGCAGGCGGAGCGGGGGGTATGGTTCACCCCTCCACTTT.